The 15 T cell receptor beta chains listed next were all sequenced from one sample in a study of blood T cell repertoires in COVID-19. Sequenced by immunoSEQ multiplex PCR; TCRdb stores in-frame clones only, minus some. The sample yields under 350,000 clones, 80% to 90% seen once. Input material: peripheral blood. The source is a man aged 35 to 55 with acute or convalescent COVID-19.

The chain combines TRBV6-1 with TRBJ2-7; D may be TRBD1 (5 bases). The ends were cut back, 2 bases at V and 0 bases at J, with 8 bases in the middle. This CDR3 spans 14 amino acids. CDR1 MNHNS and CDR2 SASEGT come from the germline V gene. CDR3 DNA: TGTGCCAGCAGTGAATGGGGCAGCTCCTACGAGCAGTACTTC. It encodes CASSEWGSSYEQYF.

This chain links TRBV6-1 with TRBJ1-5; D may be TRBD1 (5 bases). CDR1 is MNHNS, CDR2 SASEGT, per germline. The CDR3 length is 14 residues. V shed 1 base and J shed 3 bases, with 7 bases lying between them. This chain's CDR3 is CASSEDRLNQPQHF. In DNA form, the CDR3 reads TGTGCCAGCAGTGAAGACAGGCTCAATCAGCCCCAGCATTTT.

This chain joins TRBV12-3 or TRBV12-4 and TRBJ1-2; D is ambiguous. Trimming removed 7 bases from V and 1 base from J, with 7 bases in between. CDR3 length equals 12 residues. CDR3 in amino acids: CASTSVNYGYTF. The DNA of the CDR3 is TGTGCCAGCACGTCAGTTAACTATGGCTACACCTTC.

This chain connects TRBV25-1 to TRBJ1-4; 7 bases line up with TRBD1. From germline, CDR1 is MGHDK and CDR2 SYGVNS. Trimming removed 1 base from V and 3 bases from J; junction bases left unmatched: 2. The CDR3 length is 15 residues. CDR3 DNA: TGTGCCAGCAGTGAATGGGGACAGCCTAATGAAAAACTGTTTTTT. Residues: CASSEWGQPNEKLFF.

CDR3 protein: CAWNRHQNTEAFF. The CDR3 region has the DNA TGTGCCTGGAACCGACACCAGAACACTGAAGCTTTCTTT. The V and J genes are TRBV30 and TRBJ1-1; D gene uncertain. V lost 4 bases to trimming and J lost 1 base, with 10 bases between them. Germline CDR1 and CDR2: GTSNPN and SVGIG (reference sequence). This CDR3 spans 13 amino acids.

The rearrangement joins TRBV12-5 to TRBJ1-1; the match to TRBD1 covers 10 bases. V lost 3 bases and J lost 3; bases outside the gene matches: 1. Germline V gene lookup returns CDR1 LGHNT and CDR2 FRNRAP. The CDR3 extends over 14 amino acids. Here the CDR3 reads CASGFGTGDTEAFF. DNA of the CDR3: TGTGCTAGTGGTTTTGGGACAGGGGACACTGAAGCTTTCTTT.

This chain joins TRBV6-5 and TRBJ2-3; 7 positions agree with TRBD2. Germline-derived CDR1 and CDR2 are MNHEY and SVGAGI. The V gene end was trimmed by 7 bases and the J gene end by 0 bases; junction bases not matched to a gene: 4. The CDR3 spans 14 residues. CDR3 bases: TGTGCCAGCAAAAAGCGGGGAAGCACAGATACGCAGTATTTT. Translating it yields CASKKRGSTDTQYF.

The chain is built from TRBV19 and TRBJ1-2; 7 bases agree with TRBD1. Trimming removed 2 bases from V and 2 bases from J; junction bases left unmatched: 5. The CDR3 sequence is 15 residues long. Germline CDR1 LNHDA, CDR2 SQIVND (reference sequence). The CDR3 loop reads CASSITGVINYGYTF. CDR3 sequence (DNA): TGTGCCAGTAGTATAACAGGGGTAATCAACTATGGCTACACCTTC.

DNA for the CDR3: TGTGCCAGCAGCTTGCTGGGGCAGAAAAAAAATCAGCCCCAGCATTTT. It codes for CASSLLGQKKNQPQHF. The V and J genes are TRBV5-8 and TRBJ1-5; D may be TRBD1 (5 bases). V gave up 1 base and J gave up 4 bases, with 15 bases separating them. CDR3 length equals 16 residues. The V gene's germline CDR1 is SGHTS and CDR2 YDEGEE.

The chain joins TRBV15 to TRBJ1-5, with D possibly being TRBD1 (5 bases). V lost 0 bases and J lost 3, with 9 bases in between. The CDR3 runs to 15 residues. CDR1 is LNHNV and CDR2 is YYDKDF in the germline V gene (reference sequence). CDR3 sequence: CATSREGAVNQPQHF. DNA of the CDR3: TGTGCCACCAGCAGAGAAGGGGCGGTCAATCAGCCCCAGCATTTT. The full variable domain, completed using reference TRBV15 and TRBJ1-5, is DAMVIQNPRYQVTQFGKPVTLSCSQTLNHNVMYWYQQKSSQAPKLLFHYYDKDFNNEADTPDNFQSRRPNTSFCFLDIRSPGLGDTAMYLCATSREGAVNQPQHFGDGTRLSIL.

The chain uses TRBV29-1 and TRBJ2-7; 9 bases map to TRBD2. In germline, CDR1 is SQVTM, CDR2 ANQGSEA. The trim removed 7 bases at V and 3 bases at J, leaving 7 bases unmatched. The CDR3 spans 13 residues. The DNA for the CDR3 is TGCAGCGCCCGGCGGGGGGGGAGCTACGAGCAGTACTTC. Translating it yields CSARRGGSYEQYF.

The CDR3 DNA reads as TGTGCCAGTAGTAGAGTTAGCGGGGCCAGCTCCTACAATGAGCAGTTCTTC. This codes for CASSRVSGASSYNEQFF. The chain employs TRBV19 and TRBJ2-1; TRBD2 matches 8 bases. Germline CDR1 reads LNHDA; CDR2 reads SQIVND (reference sequence). The CDR3 extends over 17 amino acids. J lost 0 bases, V lost 4 bases, and 8 bases had no gene match.

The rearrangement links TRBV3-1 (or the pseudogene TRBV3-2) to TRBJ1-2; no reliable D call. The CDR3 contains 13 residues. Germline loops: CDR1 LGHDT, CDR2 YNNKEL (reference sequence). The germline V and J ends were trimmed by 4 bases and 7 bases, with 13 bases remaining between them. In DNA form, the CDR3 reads TGTGCCAGCAGCCCCTTCCCTCGAGGTGGCTACACCTTC. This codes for CASSPFPRGGYTF.

CDR3 DNA: TGTGCCAGCAGCTTCGCTTCTAGCGGGGGCCCAGATACGCAGTATTTT. Its translation is CASSFASSGGPDTQYF. The chain has TRBV3-1 (or the pseudogene TRBV3-2) and TRBJ2-3; TRBD2 agrees at 10 bases. CDR3 length: 16 amino acids. Germline values: CDR1 LGHDT, CDR2 YNNKEL (reference sequence). The trim removed 5 bases at V and 4 bases at J, leaving 9 bases unmatched.

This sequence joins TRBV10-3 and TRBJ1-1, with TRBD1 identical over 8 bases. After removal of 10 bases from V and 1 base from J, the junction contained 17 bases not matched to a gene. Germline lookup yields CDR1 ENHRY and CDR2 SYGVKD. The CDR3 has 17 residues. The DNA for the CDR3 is TGTGCCACAAGGGTCAGACAGGGGATAAAAGAGAACACTGAAGCTTTCTTT. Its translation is CATRVRQGIKENTEAFF.